Presented here are 25 T cell receptor beta chains from one specimen sequenced in a study of Ad26.COV2.S vaccination and SARS-CoV-2 variants (dated by TCRdb to 2020 to 2023). The library was obtained by the immunoSEQ multiplex PCR assay. Drawn from immuneACCESS, this table holds only the in-frame rearrangements with V and J called that TCRdb kept. Clones are partly lost; checked studies trace under half to an unresolved V gene and leave the rest unexplained. The sample table lists 510,000 or so clones, around 88% of them with a count of one. Clones ranked in the top ten supply 13% of the sample. The treatment or condition label here, explained by the study, means: 15 to 20 received Ad26.COV2.S at low or high dose, single or two shots; five or six received placebo; per-sample allocation not given. Repertoires of vaccine and placebo recipients were sequenced from samples taken on day 63 after the first injection.

Sequenced material: peripheral blood, taken in a trial of Ad26.COV2.S vaccine versus placebo. The receptors originated from a person aged 18-60 years who received the Ad26.COV2.S COVID-19 vaccine or a placebo.

This chain links TRBV14 with TRBJ1-1; no clear D gene. The germline V and J ends were trimmed by 4 bases and 2 bases, with 14 bases remaining between them. This CDR3 spans 15 amino acids. Germline V lookup: CDR1 SGHDN, CDR2 FVKESK. The chain's CDR3 is CASSPRGGGNTEAFF. CDR3 DNA sequence: TGTGCCAGCAGCCCTCGGGGAGGAGGAAACACTGAAGCTTTCTTT.

The chain recombines TRBV28 with TRBJ2-2; TRBD1 is a possible D gene (5 bases). The length of the CDR3 is 14 residues. V was trimmed by 6 bases and J by 0 bases, leaving 8 bases between them. The germline V gene encodes CDR1 MDHEN and CDR2 SYDVKM. The CDR3 DNA follows: TGTGCCAGCAGCGGACACCCGAACACCGGGGAGCTGTTTTTT. This gives the protein CASSGHPNTGELFF.

This sequence joins TRBV7-2 and TRBJ1-5, with D maybe TRBD1 (5 bases). Looked up from germline, CDR1 is SGHTA and CDR2 is FQGNSA. The CDR3 contains 15 residues. The V end lost 5 bases, the J end lost 2 bases, and 13 bases lay between the germline ends. The DNA of the CDR3 is TGTGCCAGCAGCCCCCCCGGGGCAGGCAATCAGCCCCAGCATTTT. Protein sequence: CASSPPGAGNQPQHF.

The chain uses TRBV30 and TRBJ2-3; perhaps TRBD2 as D (6 bases). The germline gives CDR1 GTSNPN, CDR2 SVGIG (reference sequence). This CDR3 contains 15 residues. Trimming removed 4 bases at V and 2 bases at J, with 16 bases between. The CDR3 DNA sequence: TGTGCCTGGACTGGGGGAGGTGAACACACAGATACGCAGTATTTT. This gives the protein CAWTGGGEHTDTQYF.

The chain employs TRBV4-3 and TRBJ1-2; TRBD1 is a possible D gene (6 bases). V lost 2 bases, J lost 4 bases, and 11 bases lay in between. This CDR3 is built from 14 residues. Germline-derived CDR1 and CDR2 are LGHNA and YSLEER. The CDR3 nucleotides read TGCGCCAGCAGCCAATCAGGGGATGTCTATGGCTACACCTTC. Encoded protein: CASSQSGDVYGYTF.

This chain joins TRBV14 and TRBJ2-3; D uncertain. Germline values: CDR1 SGHDN, CDR2 FVKESK. V gave up 3 bases and J gave up 6 bases, with 13 bases separating them. The CDR3 spans 14 residues. The CDR3 spells CASSHPQAYDTQYF. CDR3 in DNA: TGTGCCAGCAGCCACCCCCAAGCATACGATACGCAGTATTTT.

The chain uses TRBV2 and TRBJ2-7; D unresolved. The length of the CDR3 is 13 residues. CDR1 and CDR2 from the germline V gene are SNHLY and FYNNEI. V was cut by 1 base and J by 3 bases, with 7 bases left in between. CDR3 nucleotide sequence: TGTGCCAGCAGTGAAGAGAAGCTCTACGAGCAGTACTTC. Protein sequence: CASSEEKLYEQYF.

CDR3 residues: CASSLGPANEKLFF. The CDR3 DNA follows: TGTGCCAGCAGTTTGGGGCCAGCTAATGAAAAACTGTTTTTT. The chain combines TRBV28 with TRBJ1-4; possibly TRBD1 for D (5 bases). This CDR3 has 14 amino acids. Per germline, CDR1 MDHEN and CDR2 SYDVKM. The V gene lost 3 bases and the J gene lost 3 bases, with 8 bases spanning the gap.

This clone showed up just once. V and J are TRBV4-3 and TRBJ1-6; tentatively, D is TRBD1 (6 bases). V lost 3 bases to trimming and J lost 7 bases, with 16 bases between them. There are 16 residues in the CDR3. CDR1 is LGHNA, CDR2 YSLEER, per germline. The CDR3 sequence: CASSQDSSGRNSPLHF. The CDR3 nucleotides read TGCGCCAGCAGCCAGGACAGTTCCGGCCGGAATTCACCCCTCCACTTT.

This chain uses TRBV7-9 with TRBJ2-5, with D possibly matching TRBD2 (5 bases). The CDR3 extends over 15 amino acids. Germline V gives CDR1 SEHNR, CDR2 FQNEAQ (reference sequence). Trimming removed 5 bases from V and 4 bases from J, with 17 bases in between. CDR3 amino acids: CASSIVDGDRETQYF. The DNA for the CDR3 is TGTGCCAGCAGCATCGTCGACGGGGATAGAGAGACCCAGTACTTC.

V and J are TRBV28 and TRBJ1-3; D gene unclear. The CDR3 spans 13 residues. CDR1 is MDHEN and CDR2 is SYDVKM in the germline V gene. Trimming removed 4 bases at V and 2 bases at J, with 6 bases between. This CDR3 is CASSYGTGNTIYF. The CDR3 DNA is TGTGCCAGCAGTTATGGAACTGGAAACACCATATATTTT.

The chain carries TRBV29-1 and TRBJ2-1; TRBD1 matches at 7 bases. The ends lost 7 bases at V and 2 bases at J; junction bases unmatched: 5. Per the germline V gene, CDR1 is SQVTM and CDR2 is ANQGSEA. This CDR3 has 13 residues. The CDR3 DNA sequence: TGCAGCGCCCAGGGGGTGGCCTACAATGAGCAGTTCTTC. It encodes CSAQGVAYNEQFF.

The count of this clone is one. The rearrangement joins TRBV3-1 (or the pseudogene TRBV3-2) to TRBJ2-5, with a weak D call TRBD1 (6 bases). From germline, CDR1 is LGHDT and CDR2 YNNKEL (reference sequence). Trimming removed 2 bases at V and 0 bases at J, with 10 bases between. The CDR3 length is 15 residues. The CDR3 sequence: CASSQTGSYQETQYF. The CDR3 DNA reads as TGTGCCAGCAGCCAAACAGGGAGTTACCAAGAGACCCAGTACTTC.

For the CDR3, the DNA is TGTGCCAGCAGTTTCCCGGGACTAGCCGAGAATAATACGCAGTATTTT. It yields the protein CASSFPGLAENNTQYF. The chain is built from TRBV27 and TRBJ2-3; 9 bases line up with TRBD2. CDR3 length: 16 residues. V was clipped by 3 bases and J by 7 bases; unmatched bases: 11. CDR1 is MNHEY and CDR2 is SMNVEV in the germline V gene (reference sequence).

This chain links TRBV4-2 with TRBJ2-7; a possible D gene is TRBD2 (5 bases). The CDR3 spans 17 residues. CDR1 and CDR2 (germline): LGHNA, YNFKEQ. Trimming took off 0 bases at V and 4 bases at J, with 19 bases between the two ends. CDR3 sequence reads: CASSQEDSAGSAYEQYF. For the CDR3, the DNA is TGTGCCAGCAGCCAAGAGGACTCGGCAGGATCGGCGTACGAGCAGTACTTC.

V gene TRBV7-9 combines with J gene TRBJ1-1; D call uncertain. The germline V gene encodes CDR1 SEHNR and CDR2 FQNEAQ (reference sequence). The CDR3 length is 12 residues. V was pared by 2 bases and J by 10 bases, with 11 bases between. The CDR3 region is CASSLSMEGAFF. The DNA for the CDR3 is TGTGCCAGCAGCTTATCGATGGAGGGAGCTTTCTTT.

The J gene is TRBJ2-1, the V gene TRBV27, with TRBD2 matching 13 bases. CDR3 length: 18 amino acids. The V gene end was trimmed by 9 bases and the J gene end by 0 bases; junction bases not matched to a gene: 11. Germline V gives CDR1 MNHEY, CDR2 SMNVEV (reference sequence). The CDR3 protein is CASTETSGGFGSYNEQFF. DNA for the CDR3: TGTGCCAGTACTGAGACTAGCGGGGGGTTCGGCTCCTACAATGAGCAGTTCTTC.

This chain joins TRBV19 and TRBJ2-2; no clear D gene. Trimming took 4 bases from V and 0 from J, leaving 18 bases between them. The CDR3 is made up of 18 amino acids. The V gene's germline CDR1 is LNHDA and CDR2 SQIVND (reference sequence). CDR3 protein: CASSTAGRETANTGELFF. The CDR3 bases are TGTGCCAGTAGTACAGCCGGCAGAGAGACCGCGAACACCGGGGAGCTGTTTTTT.

The rearrangement joins TRBV19 to TRBJ1-3, with 8 bases identical to TRBD1. The V segment lost 5 bases and the J segment 2 bases; nucleotides outside the gene matches: 5. The CDR3 is made up of 15 amino acids. The V gene's germline CDR1 is LNHDA and CDR2 SQIVND (reference sequence). CDR3 in DNA: TGTGCCAGTAGTGTAAGCAGGGGGCCTGGAAACACCATATATTTT. Translation: CASSVSRGPGNTIYF.

The chain recombines TRBV9 with TRBJ2-3; TRBD2 is a possible D gene (5 bases). There are 13 residues in the CDR3. V lost 4 bases, J lost 4 bases, and 10 bases lay in between. The V gene's germline CDR1 is SGDLS and CDR2 YYNGEE. The DNA for the CDR3 is TGTGCCAGCAGCTTCAGAGGGCCAGATACGCAGTATTTT. Protein product: CASSFRGPDTQYF.

This clone was seen once. This sample includes further DNA sequences coding for the same CDR3. The rearrangement joins TRBV6-6 to TRBJ1-2; the D gene is possibly TRBD1 (5 bases). Trimming cost V 7 bases and J 2 bases, with 8 bases left between them. The CDR3 loop spans 12 amino acids. Germline CDR1 reads MNHNY; CDR2 reads SVGAGI (reference sequence). The CDR3 nucleotides read TGTGCCAGCATGGGGACCAACTATGGCTACACCTTC. This sequence encodes CASMGTNYGYTF.

In this sample, this clone turned up once. This chain uses TRBV15 with TRBJ1-2; D might be TRBD1 (6 bases). Deletions cut 1 base from V and 4 bases from J, with 22 bases between. Germline CDR1 LNHNV, CDR2 YYDKDF (reference sequence). The CDR3 has 18 residues. CDR3 sequence reads: CATSRGQGPGGAIYGYTF. CDR3 DNA: TGTGCCACCAGCAGAGGCCAGGGGCCCGGGGGCGCGATCTATGGCTACACCTTC.

The rearrangement links TRBV24-1 to TRBJ2-3; D possibly corresponds to TRBD2 (6 bases). V lost 1 base and J lost 1, with 26 bases in between. Germline-derived CDR1 and CDR2 are KGHDR and SFDVKD. CDR3 length equals 21 residues. CDR3 in DNA: TGTGCCACCAGTGATTTCGAAAGGTTCGAGGCGGGGTGTTGGGGCACAGATACGCAGTATTTT. It is translated as CATSDFERFEAGCWGTDTQYF.

The gene calls are TRBV27 and TRBJ2-1; a weak D match, TRBD2 (5 bases). V was pared by 2 bases and J by 5 bases, with 13 bases between. The V gene's germline CDR1 is MNHEY and CDR2 SMNVEV (reference sequence). This CDR3 comprises 15 residues. CDR3 sequence reads: CASSLIAGPHNEQFF. CDR3 DNA sequence: TGTGCCAGCAGTTTAATTGCGGGCCCACACAATGAGCAGTTCTTC.

V usage is TRBV11-2 and J usage is TRBJ2-3, with D possibly matching TRBD1 (7 bases). V was clipped by 4 bases and J by 4 bases, with 18 bases between them. The CDR3 extends over 16 amino acids. Germline CDR1 and CDR2: SGHAT and FQNNGV. CDR3 region: CASSSRVQGGSDTQYF. The CDR3 DNA follows: TGTGCCAGCAGCTCCCGGGTCCAGGGGGGATCAGATACGCAGTATTTT.